Presented here are 3 T cell receptor beta chains from one specimen sequenced in a study of cytomegalovirus exposure and HLA in healthy donors. The PCR was carried out with 60 Vbeta primers and 13 Jbeta primers. TCRdb's copy holds only in-frame clones and misses some; the assay was immunoSEQ multiplex PCR. In total, the table holds some 120,000 clones. The source material was PBMCs. The receptors originated from a woman aged 55 to 70 in good health and CMV-seronegative.

The rearrangement links TRBV7-6 to TRBJ2-4; 8 positions match TRBD2. Trimming cost V 5 bases and J 3 bases; bases outside gene matches: 12. This CDR3 spans 17 amino acids. CDR1 SGHVS and CDR2 FNYEAQ come from the germline V gene. CDR3 residues: CASSTGRAGGDKNIQYF. The CDR3 nucleotides are TGTGCCAGCAGCACTGGGAGGGCGGGGGGTGACAAAAACATTCAGTACTTC.

This chain connects TRBV27 to TRBJ2-1; 9 positions agree with TRBD1. The CDR3 sequence is 14 residues long. V lost 5 bases, J lost 5 bases, and 4 bases stayed unmatched. Germline V gene sequence: CDR1 MNHEY, CDR2 SMNVEV (reference sequence). This chain's CDR3 is CASSIGTGNNEQFF. In nucleotides, the CDR3 is TGTGCCAGCAGTATCGGGACAGGGAACAATGAGCAGTTCTTC.

The chain uses TRBV9 and TRBJ1-2, with D unresolved. This CDR3 region has 17 residues. Germline CDR1 reads SGDLS; CDR2 reads YYNGEE. V dropped 0 bases and J dropped 1 base, with 16 bases sitting between them. The CDR3: CASSVEFLGAGNYGYTF. The CDR3 DNA is TGTGCCAGCAGCGTAGAGTTTTTGGGCGCGGGTAACTATGGCTACACCTTC.